This note documents a single T cell receptor beta chain sequence. This sample was included in a study of blood T cell repertoires in COVID-19. Measured with immunoSEQ multiplex PCR; TCRdb has only the in-frame clones, and not every one. Seen here are some 180,000 clones, approximately 90% observed once, and the top ten hold approximately 5.6%. This CDR3 has 14 residues. V gave up 4 bases and J gave up 2 bases; unmatched junction bases: 5. Germline CDR1 reads SGDLS; CDR2 reads YYNGEE. Sequencing was performed on peripheral blood. This chain connects TRBV9 to TRBJ2-7; 8 positions agree with TRBD2. The clonotype originates from a man aged 40-50 years with active or convalescent COVID-19. CDR3 coding DNA: TGTGCCAGCAGCCCAACTAGCGGTACCTACGAGCAGTACTTC. Residues: CASSPTSGTYEQYF.